One sample yielded the 7 T cell receptor beta chains listed below, sequenced in a study of shared clonotypes between healthy human individuals. Measured with immunoSEQ multiplex PCR; TCRdb has only the in-frame clones, and not every one. The data contain 180,000 or so clones, approximately 92% of them singletons. What was sequenced was naive CD4+ T cells sorted from blood. Subset noted: CD45RA+ positively selected. The receptors were sampled from a woman aged 25 to 45 in good health.

This sequence joins TRBV28 and TRBJ2-7, with D unresolved. There are 12 residues in the CDR3. Looked up from germline, CDR1 is MDHEN and CDR2 is SYDVKM. Trimming took 4 bases from V and 2 from J, leaving 6 bases between them. The DNA for the CDR3 is TGTGCCAGCAGTTCAAGGACCTACGAGCAGTACTTC. Translation: CASSSRTYEQYF.

In its sample, this clone was seen once. V usage is TRBV4-2 and J usage is TRBJ2-5; TRBD2 agrees at 9 bases. The assigned J gene may be wrong: the sequence end matches TRBJ2-7 better. The germline gives CDR1 LGHNA, CDR2 YNFKEQ. The CDR3 extends over 19 amino acids. The DNA of the CDR3 is TGTGCCAGCAGCCCATTGGACGGAATTAAGCGGGAGGTCTCCTACGAGCAGTACTTC. Encoded protein: CASSPLDGIKREVSYEQYF.

This chain joins TRBV18 and TRBJ1-1, with D unclear. The CDR3 is 18 residues long. Trimming stripped 1 base from V and 1 base from J, with 19 bases between. Germline assignment: CDR1 KGHSH and CDR2 LQKENI. CDR3 sequence (DNA): TGTGCCAGCTCACCACGTACCTTCGGGAGCCGGGGGAACACTGAAGCTTTCTTT. This translates into CASSPRTFGSRGNTEAFF.

This chain links TRBV4-1 with TRBJ2-5; a weak D match, TRBD2 (6 bases). The V and J ends lost 1 base and 0 bases respectively, with 12 bases between them. Germline V gene data show CDR1 as MGHRA and CDR2 as YSYEKL. This CDR3 contains 16 residues. The CDR3 is CASSQAGGLNQETQYF. DNA for the CDR3: TGCGCCAGCAGCCAAGCTGGGGGACTCAACCAAGAGACCCAGTACTTC.

As DNA, the CDR3 is TGTGCCAGCAGCCCCAAGGGGAGCTACAATGAGCAGTTCTTC. This translates into CASSPKGSYNEQFF. The genes are TRBV5-4 and TRBJ2-1; D possibly uses TRBD1 or TRBD2 (5 bases each). The CDR3 covers 14 residues. The germline CDR1 and CDR2 sequences are SGHNT and YYREEE (reference sequence). V was pared by 4 bases and J by 3 bases, with 11 bases between.

The J gene is TRBJ2-5, the V gene TRBV28; TRBD2 matches 7 bases. With the DNA end fitting TRBJ2-7 better, the J assignment may be wrong. From germline, CDR1 is MDHEN and CDR2 SYDVKM. The CDR3 runs 13 residues. CDR3 amino acids: CASRGTITYEQYF. The CDR3 nucleotides read TGTGCCAGCAGGGGGACTATAACCTACGAGCAGTACTTC.

In its sample, this clone was seen a few times. The chain uses TRBV6-1 and TRBJ1-3; D unclear. The CDR3 contains 14 residues. Germline CDR1 MNHNS, CDR2 SASEGT. The V and J ends lost 2 bases and 3 bases respectively, with 8 bases between them. In DNA form, the CDR3 reads TGTGCCAGCAGTGAACGAGGCAGTGGAAACACCATATATTTT. This sequence encodes CASSERGSGNTIYF.